The rows below give T cell receptor beta chains drawn from one sample of a study of CD4 T cells in relation to SARS-CoV-2 and coronaviruses. Antigen specificity for these receptors is unknown. Profiled with immunoSEQ multiplex PCR; TCRdb holds only in-frame clones, not every one. Here the sample spans 25,000 to 35,000 clones, about two thirds being singletons. The sample was CD4+ T cells from PBMCs, cultured in vitro. Every receptor here comes from a human donor in good health. Both conserved end residues are part of each CDR3. Each record gives: V gene, D gene, clone size, CDR3 length, J gene, CDR3 DNA, CDR3 protein. The D gene is left open where the match is weak. Some rows mark clone size as missing; the rest say once, few, many or name a class of expanded clone.

>TRBV19|NA|NA|16|TRBJ2-3
TGTGCCAGTAGTGAACTCCGGGACTTGAACACAGATACGCAGTATTTT
CASSELRDLNTDTQYF
>TRBV9|TRBD1|NA|21|TRBJ2-1
TGTGCCAGCAGCGCCCCCCTGAGACAGGGGGTCGGGGTCGGCTCCTACAATGAGCAGTTCTTC
CASSAPLRQGVGVGSYNEQFF
>TRBV15|TRBD1|NA|15|TRBJ1-2
TGTGCCACCAGCAGAGCGGAGACAGGGGGGAATGGCTACACCTTC
CATSRAETGGNGYTF
>TRBV2|NA|NA|13|TRBJ2-3
TGTGCTATAGGCAGGGTGAGAACAGATACGCAGTATTTT
CAIGRVRTDTQYF
>TRBV5-5|TRBD1|NA|16|TRBJ1-5
TGTGCCAGCAGCTTGGGAGGGACAGGGGGTTATCAGCCCCAGCATTTT
CASSLGGTGGYQPQHF
>TRBV19|TRBD1|NA|16|TRBJ1-5
TGTGCCAGTACCCCCGGGACAGGGTATAGCAATCAGCCCCAGCATTTT
CASTPGTGYSNQPQHF
>TRBV5-4|TRBD2|NA|13|TRBJ2-3
TGTGCCAGCAGCTTCCGGGGGGAGGATACGCAGTATTTT
CASSFRGEDTQYF
>TRBV7-2|NA|NA|13|TRBJ2-3
TGTGCCAGCAGTATGTCCCCGAGGGATACGCAGTATTTT
CASSMSPRDTQYF
>TRBV9|NA|NA|14|TRBJ2-3
TGTGCCAGCAGCGTAGGACAGATCACAGATACGCAGTATTTT
CASSVGQITDTQYF
>TRBV28|NA|NA|14|TRBJ1-2
TGTGCCAGCAGTTCCTCAGGGATGAGCTATGGCTACACCTTC
CASSSSGMSYGYTF
>TRBV5-1|TRBD2|NA|14|TRBJ2-1
TGCGCCAGCAGCCATACTAGCGGCCGGAATGAGCAGTTCTTC
CASSHTSGRNEQFF
>TRBV4-2|TRBD1|NA|16|TRBJ1-4
TGTGCCAGCAGCCTAACAGGGGATGCAACTAATGAAAAACTGTTTTTT
CASSLTGDATNEKLFF
>TRBV4-1|NA|NA|16|TRBJ2-7
TGCGCCAGCAGCCATACGGTAGGGGGAAGCACCTACGAGCAGTACTTC
CASSHTVGGSTYEQYF
>TRBV2|TRBD1|few|15|TRBJ1-6
TGTGCCAGCAGCATCAGACAGGGGAAGGATTCACCCCTCCACTTT
CASSIRQGKDSPLHF
>TRBV6-2/TRBV6-3|NA|NA|17|TRBJ1-5
TGTGCCAGCAGTTACTCGACGCTGTGGAGGGACAATCAGCCCCAGCATTTT
CASSYSTLWRDNQPQHF
>TRBV28|TRBD2|NA|16|TRBJ2-1
TGTGCCAGCAGTCCCCCTCTAGCGGGAGTCCGGAATGAGCAGTTCTTC
CASSPPLAGVRNEQFF
>TRBV27|NA|once|13|TRBJ1-3
TGTGCCAGCAGTCCCGGGCGGGGAAACACCATATATTTT
CASSPGRGNTIYF
>TRBV7-2|NA|NA|15|TRBJ2-3
TGTGCCAGCAGCTTAGGTGACTCCTCCTCAGATACGCAGTATTTT
CASSLGDSSSDTQYF
>TRBV3-1/TRBV3-2|TRBD1|NA|14|TRBJ1-1
TGTGCCAGCAGCCCCCAACAGGGGAACGCTGAAGCTTTCTTT
CASSPQQGNAEAFF
>TRBV18|TRBD2|NA|17|TRBJ2-7
TGTGCCAGCTCACGAACTAGCGGGGGGGCGAGCTCCTACGAGCAGTACTTC
CASSRTSGGASSYEQYF
>TRBV7-9|NA|few|15|TRBJ1-6
TGTGCCAGCAGCCAAGCAGGGGATTATAATTCACCCCTCCACTTT
CASSQAGDYNSPLHF
>TRBV7-9|NA|NA|15|TRBJ2-3
TGTGCCAGCAGCTTAGATACGGGAATCACAGATACGCAGTATTTT
CASSLDTGITDTQYF
>TRBV18|TRBD2|NA|16|TRBJ2-1
TGTGCCAGCTCATCGACCCTAGCGGGGAGGAACAATGAGCAGTTCTTC
CASSSTLAGRNNEQFF
>TRBV3-1/TRBV3-2|TRBD1|NA|15|TRBJ2-3
TGTGCCAGCAGCCAACAGGGGGCCTCCACAGATACGCAGTATTTT
CASSQQGASTDTQYF
>TRBV3-1/TRBV3-2|NA|NA|13|TRBJ2-7
TGTGCCAGCAGCCAAGCATTGGGTAGAGAGCAGTACTTC
CASSQALGREQYF
>TRBV5-6|NA|NA|13|TRBJ2-5
TGTGCCAGCAGCCCAGACCTTCAAGAGACCCAGTACTTC
CASSPDLQETQYF
>TRBV3-1/TRBV3-2|TRBD1|NA|16|TRBJ2-5
TGTGCCAGCAGCCAACGGGGACAGCTTCTTCAAGAGACCCAGTACTTC
CASSQRGQLLQETQYF
>TRBV2|TRBD1|once|15|TRBJ2-4
TGTGCCAGCAGTGAAGGGATACAGGGGGGAAACATTCAGTACTTC
CASSEGIQGGNIQYF
>TRBV5-1|NA|NA|16|TRBJ2-6
TGCGCCAGCAGCCTTGGACAGATCTCTGGGGCCAACGTCCTGACTTTC
CASSLGQISGANVLTF
>TRBV7-2|NA|NA|14|TRBJ2-7
TGTGCCAGCAGCTTAGCTGTAGAGTCTCGAGAGCAGTACTTC
CASSLAVESREQYF
>TRBV7-2|NA|NA|15|TRBJ2-2
TGTGCCAGCAGCTTAGTGGGGACGAACACCGGGGAGCTGTTTTTT
CASSLVGTNTGELFF
>TRBV5-1|NA|NA|15|TRBJ2-5
TGCGCCAGCAGCTTGGGCCTCGACCTTGGAGAGACCCAGTACTTC
CASSLGLDLGETQYF
>TRBV30|TRBD1|NA|12|TRBJ2-5
TGTGCCTGGGGGACAGGGCAAGAGACCCAGTACTTC
CAWGTGQETQYF
>TRBV29-1|TRBD1|few|12|TRBJ1-2
TGCAGCGTACTCTCAGGACAGGAGGGCTACACCTTC
CSVLSGQEGYTF
>TRBV11-2|NA|NA|15|TRBJ2-4
TGTGCCAGCAGCCGGGACTCACTAAGCGAAAACATTCAGTACTTC
CASSRDSLSENIQYF
>TRBV10-3|TRBD2|NA|16|TRBJ2-1
TGTGCCATCAGTGAGCCGGGACTAGCGGCGAACAATGAGCAGTTCTTC
CAISEPGLAANNEQFF
>TRBV7-8|TRBD2|NA|16|TRBJ2-3
TGTGCCAGCAGCTTACCCGGACTAGCGCCTACAGATACGCAGTATTTT
CASSLPGLAPTDTQYF
>TRBV3-1/TRBV3-2|NA|once|16|TRBJ1-3
TGTGCCAGCAGCCTGGGACGGCGGACCTCTGGAAACACCATATATTTT
CASSLGRRTSGNTIYF
>TRBV4-1|NA|NA|16|TRBJ1-6
TGCGCCAGCAGCCACTCAAAGTTGGGTGCAAATTCACCCCTCCACTTT
CASSHSKLGANSPLHF
>TRBV7-3|NA|NA|16|TRBJ2-3
TGTGCCAGCAGCCCTAAAACAGGGATTGGCACAGATACGCAGTATTTT
CASSPKTGIGTDTQYF
>TRBV11-1|TRBD1|NA|15|TRBJ2-7
TGTGCCAGCAGCTTAGCGGACAGGGGCTTCTACGAGCAGTACTTC
CASSLADRGFYEQYF
>TRBV9|TRBD2|NA|16|TRBJ2-3
TGTGCCAGCAGCTCCTTGGGGGGGGTTAGCACAGATACGCAGTATTTT
CASSSLGGVSTDTQYF
>TRBV5-1|TRBD1|once|14|TRBJ1-4
TGCGCCAGCAGCGGGACAGGGATTAATGAAAAACTGTTTTTT
CASSGTGINEKLFF
>TRBV18|TRBD2|NA|16|TRBJ2-3
TGTGCCAGCTCTACGTCCGGGACTAGGAGAGCAGATACGCAGTATTTT
CASSTSGTRRADTQYF
>TRBV4-1|NA|NA|18|TRBJ2-2
TGCGCCAGCAGCCAAGATACAGGACGGGGTGGGTACACCGGGGAGCTGTTTTTT
CASSQDTGRGGYTGELFF
>TRBV9|NA|NA|14|TRBJ2-5
TGTGCCAGCAGCGTAGACGGGGGCCAAGAGACCCAGTACTTC
CASSVDGGQETQYF
>TRBV7-2|TRBD2|NA|15|TRBJ2-7
TGTGCCAGCAGTTACACCTTGGGGGGGGGTACCGAGCAGTACTTC
CASSYTLGGGTEQYF
>TRBV3-1/TRBV3-2|NA|NA|13|TRBJ1-2
TGTGCCAGCAGCCCCGAAGGGAACTATGGCTACACCTTC
CASSPEGNYGYTF
>TRBV27|NA|NA|14|TRBJ2-3
TGTGCCAGCAGTTTAGGTCCTAGGGGAGATACGCAGTATTTT
CASSLGPRGDTQYF
>TRBV6-4|NA|few|13|TRBJ2-2
TGTGCCAGCAGTGCGGGGGACACCGGGGAGCTGTTTTTT
CASSAGDTGELFF
>TRBV11-3|NA|NA|14|TRBJ2-3
TGTGCCAGCAGCTTAGGTCTAGCGACAGATACGCAGTATTTT
CASSLGLATDTQYF
>TRBV5-1|TRBD2|NA|17|TRBJ2-1
TGCGCCAGCAGGGGGACTAGCGGGAGTACGCGCTACAATGAGCAGTTCTTC
CASRGTSGSTRYNEQFF
>TRBV29-1|NA|once|15|TRBJ2-6
TGCAGCGTTGAGGCAGGGGGGGCTGGGGCCAACGTCCTGACTTTC
CSVEAGGAGANVLTF
>TRBV7-2|NA|NA|16|TRBJ2-3
TGTGCCAGCAGCTTAGAGGGTCGGCCCTTCACAGATACGCAGTATTTT
CASSLEGRPFTDTQYF
>TRBV15|TRBD2|NA|17|TRBJ2-5
TGTGCCACCAGCAGAGAGGTCGAGCGGGGGGCACAGGAGACCCAGTACTTC
CATSREVERGAQETQYF